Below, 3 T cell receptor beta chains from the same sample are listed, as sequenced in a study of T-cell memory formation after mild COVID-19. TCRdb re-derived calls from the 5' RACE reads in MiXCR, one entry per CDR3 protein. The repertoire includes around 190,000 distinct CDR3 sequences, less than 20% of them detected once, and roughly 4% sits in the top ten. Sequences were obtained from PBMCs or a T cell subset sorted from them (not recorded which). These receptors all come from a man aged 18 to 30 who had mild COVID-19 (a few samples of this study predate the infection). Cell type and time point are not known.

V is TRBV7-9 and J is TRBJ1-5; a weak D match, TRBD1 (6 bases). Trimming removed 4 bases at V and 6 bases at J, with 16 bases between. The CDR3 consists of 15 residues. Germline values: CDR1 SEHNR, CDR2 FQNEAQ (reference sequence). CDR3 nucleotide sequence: TGTGCCAGCAGCTGGGGGGGCGTAGGCGTTCAGCCCCAGCATTTT. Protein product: CASSWGGVGVQPQHF. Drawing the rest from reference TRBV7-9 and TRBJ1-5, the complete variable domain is DTGVSQNPRHKITKRGQNVTFRCDPISEHNRLYWYRQTLGQGPEFLTYFQNEAQLEKSRLLSDRFSAERPKGSFSTLEIQRTEQGDSAMYLCASSWGGVGVQPQHFGDGTRLSIL.

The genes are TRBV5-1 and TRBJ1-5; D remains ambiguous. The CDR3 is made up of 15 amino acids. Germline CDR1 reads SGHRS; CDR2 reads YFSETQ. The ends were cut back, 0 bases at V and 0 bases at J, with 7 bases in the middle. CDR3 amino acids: CASSLAGYSNQPQHF. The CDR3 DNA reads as TGCGCCAGCAGCTTGGCCGGGTATAGCAATCAGCCCCAGCATTTT.

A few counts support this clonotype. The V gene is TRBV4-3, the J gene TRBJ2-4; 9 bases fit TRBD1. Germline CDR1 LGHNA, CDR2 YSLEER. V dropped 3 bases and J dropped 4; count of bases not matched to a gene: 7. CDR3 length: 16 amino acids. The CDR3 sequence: CASSQPRDRVKNIQYF. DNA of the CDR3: TGCGCCAGCAGCCAGCCCCGGGACAGGGTAAAAAACATTCAGTACTTC.